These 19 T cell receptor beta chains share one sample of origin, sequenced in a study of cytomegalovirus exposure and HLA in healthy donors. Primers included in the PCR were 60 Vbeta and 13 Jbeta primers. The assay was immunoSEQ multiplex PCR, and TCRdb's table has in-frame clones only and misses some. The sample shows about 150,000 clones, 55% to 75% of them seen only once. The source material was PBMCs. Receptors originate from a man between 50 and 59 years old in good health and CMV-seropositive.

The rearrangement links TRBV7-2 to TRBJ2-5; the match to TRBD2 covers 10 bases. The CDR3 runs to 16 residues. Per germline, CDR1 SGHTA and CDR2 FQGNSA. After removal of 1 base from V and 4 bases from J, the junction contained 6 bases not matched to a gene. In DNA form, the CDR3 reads TGTGCCAGCAGCTTAGGGACTAGCGGAGAGGGAGAGACCCAGTACTTC. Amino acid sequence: CASSLGTSGEGETQYF. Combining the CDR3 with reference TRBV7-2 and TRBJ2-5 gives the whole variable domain GAGVSQSPSNKVTEKGKDVELRCDPISGHTALYWYRQSLGQGLEFLIYFQGNSAPDKSGLPSDRFSAERTGGSVSTLTIQRTQQEDSAVYLCASSLGTSGEGETQYFGPGTRLLVL.

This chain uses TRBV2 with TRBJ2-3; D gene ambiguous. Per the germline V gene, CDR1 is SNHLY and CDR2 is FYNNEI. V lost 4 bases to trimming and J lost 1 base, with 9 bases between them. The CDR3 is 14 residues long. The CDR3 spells CASSVLRRTDTQYF. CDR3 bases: TGTGCCAGCAGTGTCTTGCGGCGCACAGATACGCAGTATTTT.

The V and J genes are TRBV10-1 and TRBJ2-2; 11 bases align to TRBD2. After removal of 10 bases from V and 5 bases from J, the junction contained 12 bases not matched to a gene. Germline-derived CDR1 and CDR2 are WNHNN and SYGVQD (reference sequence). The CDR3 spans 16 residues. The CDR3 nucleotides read TGCGCCACTACACCGGGACTAGCGGATACAACCGGGGAGCTGTTTTTT. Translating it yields CATTPGLADTTGELFF.

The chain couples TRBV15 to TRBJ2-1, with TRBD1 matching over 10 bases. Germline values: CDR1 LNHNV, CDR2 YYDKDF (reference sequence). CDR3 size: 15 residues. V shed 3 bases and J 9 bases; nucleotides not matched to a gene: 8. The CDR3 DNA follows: TGTGCCACCAGCAGGGCCGGGACAGGGGTAATTGAGCAGTTCTTC. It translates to CATSRAGTGVIEQFF.

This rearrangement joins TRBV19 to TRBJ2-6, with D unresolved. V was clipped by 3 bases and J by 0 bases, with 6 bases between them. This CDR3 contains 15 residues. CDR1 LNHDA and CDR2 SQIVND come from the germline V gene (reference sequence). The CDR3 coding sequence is TGTGCCAGTAGTATCTTGTACTCTGGGGCCAACGTCCTGACTTTC. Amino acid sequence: CASSILYSGANVLTF. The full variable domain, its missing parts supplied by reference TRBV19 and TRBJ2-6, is DGGITQSPKYLFRKEGQNVTLSCEQNLNHDAMYWYRQDPGQGLRLIYYSQIVNDFQKGDIAEGYSVSREKKESFPLTVTSAQKNPTAFYLCASSILYSGANVLTFGAGSRLTVL.

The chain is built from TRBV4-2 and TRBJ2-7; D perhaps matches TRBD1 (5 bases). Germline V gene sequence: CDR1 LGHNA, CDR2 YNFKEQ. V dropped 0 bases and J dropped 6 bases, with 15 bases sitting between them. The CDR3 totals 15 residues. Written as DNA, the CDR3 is TGTGCCAGCAGCCAAGATAGGGCAGGGTTCGGCGAGCAGTACTTC. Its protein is CASSQDRAGFGEQYF.

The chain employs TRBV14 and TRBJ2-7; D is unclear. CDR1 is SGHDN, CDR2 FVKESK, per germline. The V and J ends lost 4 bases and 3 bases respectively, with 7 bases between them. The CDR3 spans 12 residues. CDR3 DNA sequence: TGTGCCAGCAGCCCGGGTTTCTACGAGCAGTACTTC. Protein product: CASSPGFYEQYF. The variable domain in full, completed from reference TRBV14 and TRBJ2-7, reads EAGVTQFPSHSVIEKGQTVTLRCDPISGHDNLYWYRRVMGKEIKFLLHFVKESKQDESGMPNNRFLAERTGGTYSTLKVQPAELEDSGVYFCASSPGFYEQYFGPGTRLTVT.

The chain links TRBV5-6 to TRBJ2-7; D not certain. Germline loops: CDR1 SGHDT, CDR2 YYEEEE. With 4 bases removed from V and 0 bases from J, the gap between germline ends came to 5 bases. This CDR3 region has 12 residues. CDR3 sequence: CASSLSSYEQYF. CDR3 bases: TGTGCCAGCAGCCTTAGCTCCTACGAGCAGTACTTC.

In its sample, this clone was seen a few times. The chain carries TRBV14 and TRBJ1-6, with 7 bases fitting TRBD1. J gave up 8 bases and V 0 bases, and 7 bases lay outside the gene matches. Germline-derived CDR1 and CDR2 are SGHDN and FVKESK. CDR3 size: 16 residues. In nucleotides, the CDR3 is TGTGCCAGCAGCCAAGAAAGGGGGCCTCACTATTCACCCCTCCACTTT. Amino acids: CASSQERGPHYSPLHF. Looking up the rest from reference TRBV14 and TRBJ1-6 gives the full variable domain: EAGVTQFPSHSVIEKGQTVTLRCDPISGHDNLYWYRRVMGKEIKFLLHFVKESKQDESGMPNNRFLAERTGGTYSTLKVQPAELEDSGVYFCASSQERGPHYSPLHFGNGTRLTVT.

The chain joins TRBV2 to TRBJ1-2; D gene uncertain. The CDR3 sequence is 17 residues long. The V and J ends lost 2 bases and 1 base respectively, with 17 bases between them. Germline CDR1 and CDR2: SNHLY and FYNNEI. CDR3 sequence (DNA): TGTGCCAGCAGTGAAAAGGGCAGTAGAGGAGGTAACTATGGCTACACCTTC. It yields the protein CASSEKGSRGGNYGYTF.

Here the CDR3 DNA reads TGCGCCAGCAGCCAAGTCGCGGACTATGGCTACACCTTC. Encoded protein: CASSQVADYGYTF. The chain uses TRBV4-3 and TRBJ1-2, with D hard to call. The V gene lost 1 base and the J gene lost 3 bases, with 6 bases spanning the gap. From germline, CDR1 is LGHNA and CDR2 YSLEER. This CDR3 contains 13 residues.

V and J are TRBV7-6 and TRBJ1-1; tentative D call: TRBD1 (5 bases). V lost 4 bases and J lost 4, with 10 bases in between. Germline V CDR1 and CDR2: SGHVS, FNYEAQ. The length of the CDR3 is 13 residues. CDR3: CASSYQGGTEAFF. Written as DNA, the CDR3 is TGTGCCAGCAGCTATCAGGGAGGCACTGAAGCTTTCTTT.

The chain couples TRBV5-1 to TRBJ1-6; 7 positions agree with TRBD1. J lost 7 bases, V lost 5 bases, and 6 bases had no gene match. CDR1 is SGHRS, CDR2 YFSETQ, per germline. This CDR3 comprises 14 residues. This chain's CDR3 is CASSWGDSNSPLHF. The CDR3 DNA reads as TGCGCCAGCAGTTGGGGGGACAGCAATTCACCCCTCCACTTT.

The CDR3 nucleotides read TGCGCCAGCAGCCACGGAGGAAGCGGTAGCTCCTACGAGCAGTACTTC. It translates to CASSHGGSGSSYEQYF. J is TRBJ2-7 and V is TRBV4-3; D perhaps matches TRBD2 (5 bases). V lost 3 bases, J lost 0 bases, and 15 bases lay in between. In germline, CDR1 is LGHNA, CDR2 YSLEER. This CDR3 is 16 amino acids long.

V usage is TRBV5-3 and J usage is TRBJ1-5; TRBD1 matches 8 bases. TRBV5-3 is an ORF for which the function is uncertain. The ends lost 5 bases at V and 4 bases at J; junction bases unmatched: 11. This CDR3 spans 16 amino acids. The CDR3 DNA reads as TGTGCCAGAAGTCCCGACCAGGGGGCCCGGAATCAGCCCCAGCATTTT. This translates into CARSPDQGARNQPQHF.

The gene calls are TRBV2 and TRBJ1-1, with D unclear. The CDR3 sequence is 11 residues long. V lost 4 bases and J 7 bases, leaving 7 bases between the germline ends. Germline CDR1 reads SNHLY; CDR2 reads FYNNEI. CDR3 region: CASSVGVEAFF. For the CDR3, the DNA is TGTGCCAGCAGTGTTGGAGTTGAAGCTTTCTTT.

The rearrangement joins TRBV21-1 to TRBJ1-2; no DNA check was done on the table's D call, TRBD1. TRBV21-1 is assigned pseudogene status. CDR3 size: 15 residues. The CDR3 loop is CASSTKQGLLYGYTF. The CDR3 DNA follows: TGTGCCAGCAGCACAAAACAGGGCTTACTTTATGGCTACACCTTC.

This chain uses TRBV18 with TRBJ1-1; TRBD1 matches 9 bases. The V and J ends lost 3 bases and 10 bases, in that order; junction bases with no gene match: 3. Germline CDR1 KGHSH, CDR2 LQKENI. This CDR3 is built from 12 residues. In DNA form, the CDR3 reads TGTGCCAGCTCACCGACAGGGGGGATAGCTTTCTTT. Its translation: CASSPTGGIAFF.

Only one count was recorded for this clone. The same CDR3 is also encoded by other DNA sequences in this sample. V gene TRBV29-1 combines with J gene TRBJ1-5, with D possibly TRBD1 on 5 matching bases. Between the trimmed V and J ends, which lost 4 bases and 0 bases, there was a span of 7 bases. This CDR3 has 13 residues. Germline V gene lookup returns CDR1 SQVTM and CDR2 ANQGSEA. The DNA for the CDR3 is TGCAGCGTTGTCCAGGGTAGCAATCAGCCCCAGCATTTT. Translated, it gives CSVVQGSNQPQHF.